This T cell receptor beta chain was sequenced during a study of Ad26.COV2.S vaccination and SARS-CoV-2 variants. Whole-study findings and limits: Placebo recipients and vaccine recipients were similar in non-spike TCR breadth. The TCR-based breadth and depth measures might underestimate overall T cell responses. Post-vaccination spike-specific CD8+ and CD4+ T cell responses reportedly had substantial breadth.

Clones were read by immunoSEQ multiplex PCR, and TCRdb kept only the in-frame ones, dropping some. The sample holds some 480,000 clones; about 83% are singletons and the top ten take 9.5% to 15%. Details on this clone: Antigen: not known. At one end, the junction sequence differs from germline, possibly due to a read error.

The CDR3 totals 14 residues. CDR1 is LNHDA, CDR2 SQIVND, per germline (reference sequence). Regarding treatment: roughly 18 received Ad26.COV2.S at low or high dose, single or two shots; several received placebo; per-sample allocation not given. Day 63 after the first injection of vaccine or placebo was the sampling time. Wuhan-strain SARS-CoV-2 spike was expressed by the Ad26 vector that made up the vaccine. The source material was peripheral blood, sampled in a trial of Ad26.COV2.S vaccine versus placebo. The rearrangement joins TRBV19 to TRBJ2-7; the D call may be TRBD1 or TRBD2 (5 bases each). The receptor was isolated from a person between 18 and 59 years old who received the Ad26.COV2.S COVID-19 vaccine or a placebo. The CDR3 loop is CASSIGRAGTGYSF. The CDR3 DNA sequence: TGTGCCAGTAGTATAGGCCGAGCCGGGACCGGCTACTCCTTC.